The clone carrying this TCR beta chain was recorded many times. No antigen is known for it. Template switching (which added a universal primer site) was used, and cDNA carried unique molecular identifiers. TCRdb re-derived calls from the 5' RACE reads in MiXCR, one entry per CDR3 protein. The data contain under 350,000 distinct CDR3 sequences, roughly 8.6% of them singletons. From germline, CDR1 is ENHRY and CDR2 SYGVKD. With V trimmed by 6 bases and J by 4 bases, 15 bases remained unmatched. The CDR3 contains 17 residues. This sample was included in a study of identical twins. Study-level points and caveats: Its conclusions, products of cross-sectional statistical analysis, did not come from following the same donors.

This sample also belongs to another study, concerning yellow fever vaccine responses in identical twins. As that study records: Among the twins, the vaccine T cell response reportedly seemed partly convergent and partly personalized.

Source material: CD8+ T cells sorted from blood. The chain couples TRBV10-3 to TRBJ2-3, with 8 bases aligning to TRBD1. This receptor was obtained from a woman younger than 35 in good health. The CDR3 protein is CAISRDRSEWLSDTQYF. The DNA of the CDR3 is TGTGCCATCAGCCGGGACAGGTCTGAGTGGTTATCAGATACGCAGTATTTT.